The rows below give T cell receptor beta chains drawn from one sample of a study of T cell repertoires in cytomegalovirus infection. Their specific antigens are unknown. TCRdb fed the reads into MiXCR, producing one record per CDR3 protein. The repertoire has 450,000 to 600,000 distinct CDR3 sequences, about two fifths of them found once; the top ten carry about 39%. The specimen was cultured PBMCs, collected from culture after CMV antigen stimulation. All receptors come from a human donor in good health (CMV status not recorded). Some clones in this sample may be carry-over from other donors' samples. Both conserved end residues are part of each CDR3. A D gene is named only where the DNA matches it firmly. A row's size may be missing; if present it is once, few, many or a size class.

clone_size: few; j_call: TRBJ1-3; d_call: .; v_call: TRBV7-9; cdr3_nt: TGTGCCAGCAGCTTAGGCCAGAGAGCAACTCTGGAAAACACCATATATTTT; cdr3_aa: CASSLGQRATLENTIYF
clone_size: few; j_call: TRBJ1-1; d_call: TRBD1; v_call: TRBV12-3/TRBV12-4; cdr3_nt: TGTGCCAGCAGTCCTGGACAGGAACGGGAAGCTTTCTTT; cdr3_aa: CASSPGQEREAFF
clone_size: .; j_call: TRBJ2-4; d_call: .; v_call: TRBV4-3; cdr3_nt: TGCGCCAGCAGCCAAGATCTCCTGGGGTACGAGAACATTCAGTACTTC; cdr3_aa: CASSQDLLGYENIQYF
clone_size: .; j_call: TRBJ1-5; d_call: TRBD1; v_call: TRBV20-1; cdr3_nt: TGCAGTGCTAGAGGACCCGGGACAGGGGTCGTAAATCAGCCCCAGCATTTT; cdr3_aa: CSARGPGTGVVNQPQHF
clone_size: .; j_call: TRBJ2-7; d_call: TRBD2; v_call: TRBV5-3; cdr3_nt: TGTGCCAGCACCAATCAGGGAGGGACCCGGGTCAGGGAGCAGTACTTC; cdr3_aa: CASTNQGGTRVREQYF
clone_size: .; j_call: TRBJ2-7; d_call: TRBD2; v_call: TRBV7-2; cdr3_nt: TGTGCCAGCCAGTGGGGAGCGGGATCGGCCTACGAGCAGTACTTC; cdr3_aa: CASQWGAGSAYEQYF
clone_size: .; j_call: TRBJ2-7; d_call: TRBD2; v_call: TRBV7-8; cdr3_nt: TGTGCCGGAGCGGGGGGCGAGCAGTACTTC; cdr3_aa: CAGAGGEQYF
clone_size: .; j_call: TRBJ2-1; d_call: TRBD1; v_call: TRBV12-3/TRBV12-4; cdr3_nt: TGTGCCAGCAGCGCTGGGACAGGGAGCTCCTACAATGAGCAGTTCTTC; cdr3_aa: CASSAGTGSSYNEQFF
clone_size: .; j_call: TRBJ1-2; d_call: .; v_call: TRBV19; cdr3_nt: TGTGCCAGTAGGGCGGGTTTCGGTGGCTACACCTTC; cdr3_aa: CASRAGFGGYTF
clone_size: .; j_call: TRBJ2-7; d_call: .; v_call: TRBV14; cdr3_nt: TGTGCCAGCAGCCAGGGCCCCATTTTAGCGGCGTATTACGAGCAGTACTTC; cdr3_aa: CASSQGPILAAYYEQYF
clone_size: few; j_call: TRBJ2-1; d_call: .; v_call: TRBV5-1; cdr3_nt: TGCGCCAGCAGCTCCATTGTGGGGGCCGCCTACAATGAGCAGTTCTTC; cdr3_aa: CASSSIVGAAYNEQFF
clone_size: .; j_call: TRBJ2-7; d_call: .; v_call: TRBV7-4; cdr3_nt: TGTGCCCTAGACTCTCCAAGACTCGCAGGGGTCGCCTACGAGCAGTACTTC; cdr3_aa: CALDSPRLAGVAYEQYF
clone_size: .; j_call: TRBJ2-3; d_call: TRBD2; v_call: TRBV7-6; cdr3_nt: TGTGCCAGCAGCTTACCGATTCCGGGACTAGATACAGATACGCAGTATTTT; cdr3_aa: CASSLPIPGLDTDTQYF
clone_size: .; j_call: TRBJ2-1; d_call: .; v_call: TRBV5-1; cdr3_nt: TGCGCCAGCAGCTTTGTTATCAGCTCCTACAATGAGCAGTTCTTC; cdr3_aa: CASSFVISSYNEQFF
clone_size: few; j_call: TRBJ2-7; d_call: .; v_call: TRBV7-8; cdr3_nt: TGTGCCAGCAGCTTAGTTCGCGAGCAGTACTTC; cdr3_aa: CASSLVREQYF
clone_size: .; j_call: TRBJ1-6; d_call: .; v_call: TRBV4-1; cdr3_nt: TGTGCCAGCAGCCTTCCTGAGACTGATTCACCCCTCCACTTT; cdr3_aa: CASSLPETDSPLHF
clone_size: few; j_call: TRBJ2-1; d_call: .; v_call: TRBV7-2; cdr3_nt: TGTGCCAGCAGCCCCTCGATCGATGAGCAGTTCTTC; cdr3_aa: CASSPSIDEQFF
clone_size: few; j_call: TRBJ2-1; d_call: .; v_call: TRBV12-3/TRBV12-4; cdr3_nt: TGTGCCAGCAGACGAGGGGGTTCGACCTTAAATGAGCAGTTCTTC; cdr3_aa: CASRRGGSTLNEQFF
clone_size: few; j_call: TRBJ1-1; d_call: .; v_call: TRBV12-5; cdr3_nt: TGTGCTAGTGGCAGGGCCCTGGGGAACACTGAAGCTTTCTTT; cdr3_aa: CASGRALGNTEAFF
clone_size: .; j_call: TRBJ2-7; d_call: TRBD2; v_call: TRBV2; cdr3_nt: TGTGCCAGCAGTGGGCTAGCGGAGGCCCTGGGGACCTACGAGCAGTACTTC; cdr3_aa: CASSGLAEALGTYEQYF
clone_size: few; j_call: TRBJ2-3; d_call: TRBD2; v_call: TRBV6-1; cdr3_nt: TGTGCCAGCAGTGGGTTTGGAAGCGGCAGCGGGGGTGATACGCAGTATTTT; cdr3_aa: CASSGFGSGSGGDTQYF
clone_size: .; j_call: TRBJ1-3; d_call: .; v_call: TRBV7-6; cdr3_nt: TGTGCCAGCAGCCTTTTTACAGCGTCTTCTGGAAACACCATATATTTT; cdr3_aa: CASSLFTASSGNTIYF
clone_size: .; j_call: TRBJ1-1; d_call: .; v_call: TRBV5-4; cdr3_nt: TGTGCCAGCAGCTTGATCGATGGCACTGAAGCTTTCTTT; cdr3_aa: CASSLIDGTEAFF
clone_size: few; j_call: TRBJ2-3; d_call: TRBD1; v_call: TRBV27; cdr3_nt: TGTGCCAGCAGCCCAAGACAGGGTTCGGATACGCAGTATTTT; cdr3_aa: CASSPRQGSDTQYF
clone_size: few; j_call: TRBJ1-5; d_call: .; v_call: TRBV6-8; cdr3_nt: TGTGCCAGCAGTGACCCAAATCAGCCCCAGCATTTT; cdr3_aa: CASSDPNQPQHF
clone_size: .; j_call: TRBJ1-3; d_call: .; v_call: TRBV7-9; cdr3_nt: TGTGCCAGCAGCTACCCGACCGGGACAAGCTCTGGAAACACCATATATTTT; cdr3_aa: CASSYPTGTSSGNTIYF
clone_size: few; j_call: TRBJ2-3; d_call: TRBD2; v_call: TRBV7-2; cdr3_nt: TGTGCCAGCAGCCTAAGGGGACTAGCGGGAGGAGCAGATACGCAGTATTTT; cdr3_aa: CASSLRGLAGGADTQYF
clone_size: .; j_call: TRBJ1-5; d_call: .; v_call: TRBV28; cdr3_nt: TGTGCCAGCAGTTTTCGGATAGGGTGGGGAAATCAGCCCCAGCATTTT; cdr3_aa: CASSFRIGWGNQPQHF
clone_size: .; j_call: TRBJ1-2; d_call: .; v_call: TRBV20-1; cdr3_nt: TGCAGTGCCCAAAGACAGGCTAACTATGGCTACACCTTC; cdr3_aa: CSAQRQANYGYTF
clone_size: .; j_call: TRBJ1-1; d_call: .; v_call: TRBV6-1; cdr3_nt: TGTGCCAGCAGATATTTCAGCGGGACTGAAGCTTTCTTT; cdr3_aa: CASRYFSGTEAFF
clone_size: few; j_call: TRBJ1-1; d_call: .; v_call: TRBV7-2; cdr3_nt: TGTGCCAGCAGCTTTCCCAAGGAGGGCAGGGGCCGATTGACGACTGAAGCTTTCTTT; cdr3_aa: CASSFPKEGRGRLTTEAFF
clone_size: many; j_call: TRBJ2-7; d_call: .; v_call: TRBV6-2/TRBV6-3; cdr3_nt: TGTGCCAGCAGTTACTATCTGGGCCATACCTACGAGCAGTACTTC; cdr3_aa: CASSYYLGHTYEQYF
clone_size: .; j_call: TRBJ2-2; d_call: .; v_call: TRBV11-3; cdr3_nt: TGTGCCAGCAGCTTTGGACACGGGGGTGGCACCGGGGAGCTGTTTTTT; cdr3_aa: CASSFGHGGGTGELFF
clone_size: few; j_call: TRBJ2-1; d_call: TRBD1; v_call: TRBV11-2; cdr3_nt: TGTGCCAGCAGCTTAGAGTGGGTATCGGGGACAGGGTCTCGCGATGAGCAGTTCTTC; cdr3_aa: CASSLEWVSGTGSRDEQFF
clone_size: .; j_call: TRBJ1-1; d_call: .; v_call: TRBV12-3/TRBV12-4; cdr3_nt: TGTGCCAGCAGTTTTAGCAGGGCTTTGCAAGCTTTCTTT; cdr3_aa: CASSFSRALQAFF
clone_size: .; j_call: TRBJ1-5; d_call: .; v_call: TRBV20-1; cdr3_nt: TGCAGTGCTAGGGTGAATGGGTATCAGCCCCAGCATTTT; cdr3_aa: CSARVNGYQPQHF
clone_size: many; j_call: TRBJ2-3; d_call: .; v_call: TRBV7-2; cdr3_nt: TGTGCCAGCAGCTCACCGGGCAGGGGTAGGGTTACGCAGTATTTT; cdr3_aa: CASSSPGRGRVTQYF
clone_size: .; j_call: TRBJ1-5; d_call: .; v_call: TRBV12-3/TRBV12-4; cdr3_nt: TGTGCCAGCAGTTTGACGGGGGGAGCTCAGCCCCAGCATTTT; cdr3_aa: CASSLTGGAQPQHF
clone_size: .; j_call: TRBJ2-3; d_call: .; v_call: TRBV6-1; cdr3_nt: TGTGCCAGCAGTGGGGCCTCAGCGCAGTATTTT; cdr3_aa: CASSGASAQYF
clone_size: .; j_call: TRBJ2-1; d_call: TRBD2; v_call: TRBV28; cdr3_nt: TGTGCCAGCAGTTTATTGGCAGCGGGGGACCGCAATGAGCAGTTCTTC; cdr3_aa: CASSLLAAGDRNEQFF
clone_size: .; j_call: TRBJ1-5; d_call: .; v_call: TRBV19; cdr3_nt: TGTGCCAGCAGTGCGGGGGCAGCTTATAGCAATCAGCCCCAGCATTTT; cdr3_aa: CASSAGAAYSNQPQHF
clone_size: few; j_call: TRBJ1-1; d_call: .; v_call: TRBV6-5; cdr3_nt: TGTGCCAGCAGTTACGGCAGGGGTGGTGAAGCTTTCTTT; cdr3_aa: CASSYGRGGEAFF
clone_size: few; j_call: TRBJ2-1; d_call: TRBD2; v_call: TRBV7-2; cdr3_nt: TGTGCCAGCACCTCGACTAGCGGGAACAATGAGCAGTTCTTC; cdr3_aa: CASTSTSGNNEQFF
clone_size: .; j_call: TRBJ1-2; d_call: TRBD1; v_call: TRBV6-1; cdr3_nt: TGTGCCAGCTCAACTCAAGACAGGGCTAACTATGGCTACACCTTC; cdr3_aa: CASSTQDRANYGYTF
clone_size: few; j_call: TRBJ2-1; d_call: TRBD2; v_call: TRBV7-4; cdr3_nt: TGTGCCAGCAGCTTAGGCGGGGGGATGGAGCAGTTCTTC; cdr3_aa: CASSLGGGMEQFF
clone_size: many; j_call: TRBJ2-3; d_call: .; v_call: TRBV7-2; cdr3_nt: TGTGCCAGCAGCTTAGTCAGGGGTGATACGCAGTATTTT; cdr3_aa: CASSLVRGDTQYF
clone_size: .; j_call: TRBJ2-1; d_call: TRBD2; v_call: TRBV4-3; cdr3_nt: TGCGCCAGCAGCCAAGATAAGGCGGGAGGGAGCCAGAATGAGCAGTTCTTC; cdr3_aa: CASSQDKAGGSQNEQFF
clone_size: .; j_call: TRBJ2-5; d_call: .; v_call: TRBV20-1; cdr3_nt: TGCAGTGCCCCCGGCGGGGAGGCCCAGTACTTC; cdr3_aa: CSAPGGEAQYF
clone_size: few; j_call: TRBJ2-7; d_call: .; v_call: TRBV28; cdr3_nt: TGTGCCAGCAGCCCCCAACGCCACAAGACAGCAAACTACGAGCAGTACTTC; cdr3_aa: CASSPQRHKTANYEQYF
clone_size: once; j_call: TRBJ2-5; d_call: TRBD2; v_call: TRBV20-1; cdr3_nt: TGCAGTCTCCGGCCCGCAGGCGGGAGAAAGACCCAGTACTTC; cdr3_aa: CSLRPAGGRKTQYF